The clone carrying this T cell receptor beta chain was seen only once. The record originates from a study of T cell changes during pregnancy in multiple sclerosis. Method: immunoSEQ multiplex PCR; TCRdb's copy keeps in-frame clones and lacks some. The sample comprises roughly 69,000 clones, roughly 93% of which are singletons, and roughly 1.4% rests with the top ten. This CDR3 spans 18 amino acids. The source of this sequence is a female donor with multiple sclerosis, enrolled in a pregnancy study. The rearrangement joins TRBV21-1 to TRBJ1-1; the table names TRBD1, a call not compared with the DNA. TRBV21-1 is a known pseudogene. The specimen comprised peripheral blood, sampled in the third trimester of pregnancy. The CDR3 DNA sequence: TGTGCCAGCAGCAAAGCATTCCCAGGGGTTGAGGGGAACACTGAAGCTTTCTTT. This gives the protein CASSKAFPGVEGNTEAFF.